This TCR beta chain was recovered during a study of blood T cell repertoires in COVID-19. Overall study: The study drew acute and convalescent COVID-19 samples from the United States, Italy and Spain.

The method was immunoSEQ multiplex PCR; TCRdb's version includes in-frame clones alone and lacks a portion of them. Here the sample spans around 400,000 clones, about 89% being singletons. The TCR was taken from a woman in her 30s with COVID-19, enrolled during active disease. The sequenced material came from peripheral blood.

CDR3 loop: CASSLHPGGSGYTF. CDR3 bases: TGTGCCAGCAGCTTACATCCAGGGGGCAGTGGCTACACCTTC. The chain recombines TRBV7-8 with TRBJ1-2; 8 bases are shared with TRBD1. The V gene's germline CDR1 is SGHVS and CDR2 FQNEAQ. There are 14 residues in the CDR3. V was pared by 2 bases and J by 7 bases, with 6 bases of the junction left unmatched.